The TCR beta chain described here comes from a study of cytomegalovirus exposure and HLA in healthy donors. Study overall: A prior analysis found about 110 million unique TCR beta sequences from 150 million to 200 million T cells. Study-level points and caveats: Most TCR beta V segments were productive about 90% or about 30% of the time in an earlier analysis.

V lost 6 bases to trimming and J lost 1 base, with 9 bases between them. Per germline, CDR1 ENHRY and CDR2 SYGVKD. The CDR3 loop spans 13 amino acids. For this clone: Antigen specificity is unknown.

The PCR employed 60 Vbeta primers together with 13 Jbeta primers. Assay used: immunoSEQ multiplex PCR; TCRdb lists only in-frame clones, some missing. The table has 160,000 or so clones, under 80% seen once. The TCR comes from a woman in her thirties in good health and CMV-seronegative. V usage is TRBV10-3 and J usage is TRBJ1-1, with unresolved D. Sequenced material: PBMCs. The CDR3 sequence: CAISADWNTEAFF. CDR3 DNA: TGTGCCATCAGCGCGGATTGGAACACTGAAGCTTTCTTT.